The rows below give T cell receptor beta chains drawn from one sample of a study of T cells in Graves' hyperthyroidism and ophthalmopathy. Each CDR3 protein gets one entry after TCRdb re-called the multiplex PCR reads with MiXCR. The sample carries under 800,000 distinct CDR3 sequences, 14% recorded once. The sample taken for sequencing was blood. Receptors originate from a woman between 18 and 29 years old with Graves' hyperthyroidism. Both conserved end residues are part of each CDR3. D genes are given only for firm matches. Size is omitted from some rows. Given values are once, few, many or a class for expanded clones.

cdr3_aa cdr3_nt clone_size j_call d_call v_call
CASSLTVAYYGYTF TGCGCCAGCAGCTTGACAGTGGCTTACTATGGCTACACCTTC NA TRBJ1-2 NA TRBV5-1
CSARYSDRNTEAFF TGCAGTGCTAGGTATTCGGACAGGAACACTGAAGCTTTCTTT few TRBJ1-1 NA TRBV20-1
CASRLGSLTGEAFF TGTGCCAGCAGATTGGGGTCGCTGACGGGGGAAGCTTTCTTT many TRBJ1-1 NA TRBV12-3/TRBV12-4
CASSWSGGSAYNEQFF TGTGCCAGCAGTTGGAGTGGCGGGAGCGCCTACAATGAGCAGTTCTTC few TRBJ2-1 TRBD2 TRBV6-1
CSVSLVPSSYNEQFF TGCAGCGTTTCCCTCGTTCCCAGCTCCTACAATGAGCAGTTCTTC few TRBJ2-1 NA TRBV29-1
CSATVDRVGGGYTF TGCAGTGCAACGGTCGACAGGGTCGGAGGTGGCTACACCTTC many TRBJ1-2 TRBD1 TRBV20-1
CASSPLDSFNSPLHF TGTGCCAGCTCACCACTGGACTCCTTTAATTCACCCCTCCACTTT NA TRBJ1-6 NA TRBV18
CASISGYGSYEQYF TGTGCCTCCATCTCGGGCTACGGCTCCTACGAGCAGTACTTC many TRBJ2-7 NA TRBV28
CASSPPRYNSPLHF TGTGCCAGCAGCCCTCCACGGTATAATTCACCCCTCCACTTT few TRBJ1-6 NA TRBV3-1
CASNRWVSADQPQHF TGTGCCAGTAACCGCTGGGTTTCGGCGGATCAGCCCCAGCATTTT NA TRBJ1-5 NA TRBV19
CASSLRRDSQVGELFF TGTGCCAGCAGCTTACGCCGGGACTCTCAAGTCGGGGAGCTGTTTTTT NA TRBJ2-2 NA TRBV7-8
CASGTSWSSPYNEQFF TGTGCCAGCGGAACCTCATGGTCATCCCCTTACAATGAGCAGTTCTTC NA TRBJ2-1 NA TRBV28
CASSQDLVAAALGYYTF TGTGCCAGCAGCCAAGATTTAGTCGCGGCCGCGCTTGGATACTACACCTTC many TRBJ1-2 NA TRBV3-1
CASSVDTSPDTQYF TGTGCCAGCAGCGTAGACACTAGCCCAGATACGCAGTATTTT few TRBJ2-3 NA TRBV9
CSARDLYLAGGYEQYF TGCAGTGCTAGAGATCTTTACCTAGCGGGGGGTTACGAGCAGTACTTC few TRBJ2-7 TRBD2 TRBV20-1
CASSLLSGAVEQYF TGTGCCAGCAGCCTACTGTCAGGGGCGGTCGAGCAGTACTTC many TRBJ2-7 NA TRBV3-1
CASSRIYFGQGGRHNEQFF TGTGCCAGCAGCCGAATATACTTCGGTCAAGGGGGCCGCCACAATGAGCAGTTCTTC many TRBJ2-1 TRBD1 TRBV11-2
CASSFRVAGKQYF TGTGCCAGCAGCTTTCGGGTGGCGGGGAAGCAGTACTTC many TRBJ2-7 NA TRBV7-9
CASSPRAQANTEAFF TGTGCCAGCTCACCCCGGGCACAGGCGAACACTGAAGCTTTCTTT many TRBJ1-1 NA TRBV18
CAWNHGGNQPQHF TGTGCCTGGAATCACGGCGGTAATCAGCCCCAGCATTTT many TRBJ1-5 NA TRBV30
CASSSLAGVSGANVLTF TGTGCCAGCAGTTCCCTAGCGGGAGTTTCTGGGGCCAACGTCCTGACTTTC many TRBJ2-6 TRBD2 TRBV6-1
CAWSKGQAFLGQVTHEQYF TGTGCCTGGAGTAAAGGACAGGCTTTCCTGGGACAGGTTACTCACGAGCAGTACTTC NA TRBJ2-7 TRBD1 TRBV30
CASRDGGTDTQYF TGTGCCAGTAGGGACGGGGGCACAGATACGCAGTATTTT many TRBJ2-3 NA TRBV6-1
CASSQEQTGELFF TGTGCCAGCAGCCAAGAACAGACCGGGGAGCTGTTTTTT few TRBJ2-2 NA TRBV14
CASSQVTMGVTGELFF TGTGCCAGCAGCCAAGTTACAATGGGCGTCACCGGGGAGCTGTTTTTT NA TRBJ2-2 NA TRBV14
CASSYSGGDSPLHF TGCGCCAGCAGCTACTCCGGGGGTGATTCACCCCTCCACTTT few TRBJ1-6 NA TRBV5-1
CASSQDRERTSYNEQFF TGTGCCAGCAGCCAAGATAGGGAGCGTACGTCCTACAATGAGCAGTTCTTC few TRBJ2-1 NA TRBV3-1
CASSLATESYEQYF TGTGCCAGCAGCTTAGCGACGGAATCCTACGAGCAGTACTTC many TRBJ2-7 NA TRBV7-2
CASSFPPSYEQFF TGTGCCAGCAGTTTCCCTCCTTCTTATGAGCAGTTCTTC many TRBJ2-1 NA TRBV12-3/TRBV12-4
CASSLDGWTGELFF TGTGCCAGCAGCTTAGACGGATGGACCGGGGAGCTGTTTTTT NA TRBJ2-2 NA TRBV7-9
CASSLFMAHEQYF TGTGCCAGCAGTTTATTTATGGCCCACGAGCAGTACTTC NA TRBJ2-7 NA TRBV27
CSASDDRGQGEQYF TGCAGTGCTAGCGACGACAGGGGGCAAGGTGAGCAGTACTTC many TRBJ2-7 TRBD1 TRBV20-1
CAIKAGTSGYQETQYF TGTGCCATCAAAGCCGGGACTAGCGGGTACCAAGAGACCCAGTACTTC few TRBJ2-5 TRBD2 TRBV10-3
CAWRYGGMGSTGELFF TGTGCCTGGAGATATGGGGGGATGGGATCCACCGGGGAGCTGTTTTTT NA TRBJ2-2 NA TRBV30
CASSGSADTQYF TGCGCCAGCAGTGGTTCGGCAGATACGCAGTATTTT few TRBJ2-3 NA TRBV10-1
CASSLFSLRGNQPQHF TGTGCCAGCAGCTTGTTTTCGTTGAGAGGCAATCAGCCCCAGCATTTT many TRBJ1-5 NA TRBV5-6